Below, 22 T cell receptor beta chains from the same sample are listed, as sequenced in a study of blood T cell repertoires in COVID-19. Clones were read by immunoSEQ multiplex PCR, and TCRdb kept only the in-frame ones, dropping some. Here the sample spans about 210,000 clones, just over 90% being singletons. Material: peripheral blood. These receptors all stem from a man aged 25 to 40 with acute or convalescent COVID-19.

J is TRBJ2-1 and V is TRBV10-2, with D possibly TRBD1 on 6 matching bases. Germline-derived CDR1 and CDR2 are WSHSY and SAAADI. The CDR3 totals 14 residues. V gave up 8 bases and J gave up 0 bases, with 11 bases separating them. The CDR3 here is CASSGQFSYNEQFF. Written as DNA, the CDR3 is TGCGCCAGCTCCGGACAGTTCTCCTACAATGAGCAGTTCTTC.

This chain links TRBV6-2 or TRBV6-3 with TRBJ1-2; 7 positions agree with TRBD1. Germline V gene sequence: CDR1 MNHEY, CDR2 SVGEGT. Losses at the gene ends were 2 bases for V and 8 bases for J; bases not matched to a gene: 8. The CDR3 has 14 residues. The CDR3 coding sequence is TGTGCCAGCAGTTACACCGGGACAGTCCGCGGCTACACCTTC. Protein sequence: CASSYTGTVRGYTF.

The rearrangement uses TRBV27 and TRBJ1-6; 8 nucleotides agree with TRBD1. Germline trimming cut 2 bases from V and 10 bases from J; bases unmatched to any gene: 10. Germline V gene lookup returns CDR1 MNHEY and CDR2 SMNVEV (reference sequence). This CDR3 is 16 amino acids long. CDR3 amino acids: CASSLSLGTGGSPLHF. The CDR3 DNA sequence: TGTGCCAGCAGTTTAAGTCTGGGGACAGGAGGGTCACCCCTCCACTTT.

This clone appeared a single time. The chain employs TRBV7-2 and TRBJ1-1, with 11 bases that match TRBD1. This CDR3 contains 15 residues. J lost 4 bases, V lost 1 base, and 2 bases had no gene match. Germline values: CDR1 SGHTA, CDR2 FQGNSA. The CDR3 coding sequence is TGTGCCAGCAGCTTAGGTGGGACAGGGGGCACTGAAGCTTTCTTT. This codes for CASSLGGTGGTEAFF.

This clone was seen once. The chain joins TRBV7-9 to TRBJ1-1, with 8 bases fitting TRBD1. CDR3 size: 16 residues. Trimming at V came to 5 bases and at J to 4 bases, leaving 12 bases not matched to a gene. Germline V gene lookup returns CDR1 SEHNR and CDR2 FQNEAQ (reference sequence). The CDR3 protein is CASSRDRGIGSTEAFF. The DNA for the CDR3 is TGTGCCAGCAGCCGAGACAGGGGAATAGGGAGCACTGAAGCTTTCTTT.

The gene calls are TRBV3-1 (or the pseudogene TRBV3-2) and TRBJ1-1, with 7 bases identical to TRBD1. Per the germline V gene, CDR1 is LGHDT and CDR2 is YNNKEL (reference sequence). Trimming cost V 0 bases and J 10 bases; bases outside gene matches: 11. CDR3 length: 15 residues. DNA of the CDR3: TGTGCCAGCAGCCAAGAGGACCGGGACAGTGCTCTAGCTTTCTTT. This sequence encodes CASSQEDRDSALAFF.

The V and J genes are TRBV6-5 and TRBJ2-3, with a tentative D call TRBD1 (5 bases). V shed 3 bases and J shed 2 bases, with 12 bases lying between them. CDR3 length equals 15 residues. CDR1 and CDR2 from the germline V gene are MNHEY and SVGAGI. CDR3 residues: CASSYGWTNTDTQYF. The CDR3 DNA reads as TGTGCCAGCAGTTATGGGTGGACAAACACAGATACGCAGTATTTT.

The chain uses TRBV11-3 and TRBJ2-7; tentatively, D is TRBD1 (6 bases). Germline CDR1 and CDR2: SGHNT and YENEEA. The CDR3 extends over 16 amino acids. V was pared by 0 bases and J by 9 bases, with 21 bases between. For the CDR3, the DNA is TGTGCCAGCAGCTTAGAGGGTTTCGGGACATCCAGTGTGCAGTACTTC. Protein sequence: CASSLEGFGTSSVQYF.

V is TRBV11-3 and J is TRBJ2-2; maybe TRBD2 (5 bases). Germline lookup yields CDR1 SGHNT and CDR2 YENEEA. Trimming pared 5 bases from V and 7 bases from J, leaving 14 bases between. The CDR3 loop spans 14 amino acids. Here the CDR3 reads CASSPSGIFGELFF. Here the CDR3 DNA reads TGTGCCAGCAGCCCCTCCGGGATTTTCGGGGAGCTGTTTTTT.

This chain connects TRBV5-6 to TRBJ1-5; D possibly corresponds to TRBD1 (5 bases). Trimming left V 8 bases short and J 1 base short, with 16 bases between. This CDR3 has 15 residues. The V gene's germline CDR1 is SGHDT and CDR2 YYEEEE. DNA for the CDR3: TGTGCCAGTACTTCCCAGGGATTAAGCAATCAGCCCCAGCATTTT. This codes for CASTSQGLSNQPQHF.

The rearrangement joins TRBV28 to TRBJ2-1; 8 positions match TRBD2. The germline CDR1 and CDR2 sequences are MDHEN and SYDVKM. The junction had 4 bases not matched to a gene; V was cut back by 2 bases and J by 4 bases. The CDR3 length is 15 residues. The CDR3 region has the DNA TGTGCCAGCAGTTTACCGGGACTAGATTACAATGAGCAGTTCTTC. It encodes CASSLPGLDYNEQFF.

V usage is TRBV3-1 (or the pseudogene TRBV3-2) and J usage is TRBJ2-2, with TRBD2 matching 7 bases. With 6 bases clipped from V and 1 base from J, the junction kept 2 bases outside the gene matches. The CDR3 length is 14 residues. CDR1 is LGHDT, CDR2 YNNKEL, per germline (reference sequence). The CDR3 sequence: CASRGLGNTGELFF. DNA of the CDR3: TGTGCCAGCAGAGGACTAGGGAACACCGGGGAGCTGTTTTTT.

The CDR3 DNA reads TGTGCCAGCAGGAAGCGGGAGGGACGGAGCTCCTACAATGAGCAGTTCTTC. Its protein is CASRKREGRSSYNEQFF. V gene TRBV2 combines with J gene TRBJ2-1; 10 nucleotides match TRBD2. Per germline, CDR1 SNHLY and CDR2 FYNNEI. The trim removed 6 bases at V and 0 bases at J, leaving 8 bases unmatched. CDR3 length equals 17 residues.

The V gene is TRBV19, the J gene TRBJ2-6; 7 bases agree with TRBD1. There are 18 residues in the CDR3. The germline gives CDR1 LNHDA, CDR2 SQIVND (reference sequence). V lost 5 bases and J lost 5; bases outside the gene matches: 15. The CDR3 here is CASSQRPTGNSWANVLTF. In nucleotides, the CDR3 is TGTGCCAGTAGTCAACGCCCGACAGGGAACTCCTGGGCCAACGTCCTGACTTTC. Supplemented by reference TRBV19 and TRBJ2-6, the full variable domain reads DGGITQSPKYLFRKEGQNVTLSCEQNLNHDAMYWYRQDPGQGLRLIYYSQIVNDFQKGDIAEGYSVSREKKESFPLTVTSAQKNPTAFYLCASSQRPTGNSWANVLTFGAGSRLTVL.

The V and J genes are TRBV16 and TRBJ2-7; the match to TRBD1 covers 9 bases. The germline V gene encodes CDR1 KGHSY and CDR2 FQNENV. The CDR3 spans 14 residues. Unmatched junction bases numbered 1, after V lost 2 bases and J lost 2 bases. CDR3 sequence: CASSQGTGPYEQYF. CDR3 coding DNA: TGTGCCAGCAGCCAAGGGACAGGGCCCTACGAGCAGTACTTC.

V and J are TRBV11-2 and TRBJ2-1; a weak D match, TRBD1 (5 bases). The CDR3 length is 15 residues. Germline CDR1 and CDR2: SGHAT and FQNNGV. V dropped 5 bases and J dropped 0 bases, with 11 bases sitting between them. The CDR3 nucleotides are TGTGCCAGCAGCGCCTCAGGGTCCTCCTACAATGAGCAGTTCTTC. Its translation is CASSASGSSYNEQFF.

V usage is TRBV27 and J usage is TRBJ2-2; possible D gene TRBD2, 5 bases. Trimming took 6 bases from V and 6 from J, leaving 11 bases between them. Germline CDR1 MNHEY, CDR2 SMNVEV (reference sequence). The CDR3 loop spans 13 amino acids. CDR3 amino acids: CASRLRGSGELFF. The CDR3 coding sequence is TGTGCCAGCAGACTCCGGGGTTCCGGGGAGCTGTTTTTT.

The chain couples TRBV6-6 to TRBJ1-2, with 7 positions matching TRBD1. The CDR3 length is 14 residues. The germline gives CDR1 MNHNY, CDR2 SVGAGI (reference sequence). Trimming removed 6 bases from V and 6 bases from J; junction bases left unmatched: 10. The CDR3 DNA follows: TGTGCCAGCAGAGGAGGAGGGGGCGCAAATGGCTACACCTTC. Translated, it gives CASRGGGGANGYTF.

V usage is TRBV9 and J usage is TRBJ2-7, with 8 positions matching TRBD1. V was pared by 3 bases and J by 6 bases, with 5 bases of the junction left unmatched. Germline-derived CDR1 and CDR2 are SGDLS and YYNGEE. The length of the CDR3 is 13 residues. This CDR3 reads CASSDRQGTEQYF. The CDR3 DNA is TGTGCCAGCAGCGACCGACAGGGGACCGAGCAGTACTTC.

The chain employs TRBV24-1 and TRBJ2-3, with a tentative D call TRBD1 (5 bases). CDR1 is KGHDR, CDR2 SFDVKD, per germline. The CDR3 length is 13 residues. The ends were cut back, 6 bases at V and 2 bases at J, with 8 bases in the middle. The CDR3 bases are TGTGCCACCAGTACAGGATCCACAGATACGCAGTATTTT. Its translation is CATSTGSTDTQYF.

This clone was picked up one time. The gene calls are TRBV6-4 and TRBJ2-7; D not certain. The germline V gene encodes CDR1 MRHNA and CDR2 SNTAGT. CDR3 size: 14 residues. The V end lost 3 bases, the J end lost 3 bases, and 12 bases lay between the germline ends. The DNA of the CDR3 is TGTGCCAGCAGTGAAGGTCTAGTCGGCTACGAGCAGTACTTC. Translating it yields CASSEGLVGYEQYF.

V and J are TRBV28 and TRBJ2-1; D not certain. With 11 bases removed from V and 6 bases from J, the gap between germline ends came to 11 bases. There are 11 residues in the CDR3. Germline V gene data show CDR1 as MDHEN and CDR2 as SYDVKM. The CDR3 nucleotides read TGTGCCGGCTCAGTTGGCAATGAGCAGTTCTTC. Its protein product is CAGSVGNEQFF. Supplemented by reference TRBV28 and TRBJ2-1, the full variable domain reads DVKVTQSSRYLVKRTGEKVFLECVQDMDHENMFWYRQDPGLGLRLIYFSYDVKMKEKGDIPEGYSVSREKKERFSLILESASTNQTSMYLCAGSVGNEQFFGPGTRLTVL.